This T cell receptor (beta chain) derives from a study of cytomegalovirus exposure and HLA in healthy donors. The wider study: An earlier analysis identified fewer than 130 million unique TCR beta sequences in 170 million or so T cells. Study conclusions and caveats: Because they were indistinguishable, some V segments, including TRBV6-2 and TRBV6-3, were excluded.

CDR1 and CDR2 (germline): MNHNS, SASEGT. The CDR3 has 13 residues. Trimming cost V 4 bases and J 9 bases, with 12 bases left between them. Concerning this clone itself: Its target is unknown.

The PCR used 60 Vbeta and 13 Jbeta primers. Clones were read by immunoSEQ multiplex PCR, and TCRdb kept only the in-frame ones, dropping some. In total, the table holds more than 45,000 clones. This sequence originates from a male donor in good health and CMV-seronegative. The rearrangement uses TRBV6-1 and TRBJ2-2, with TRBD2 as a possible D gene (6 bases). What was sequenced was PBMCs. The CDR3 loop reads CASSAGTRRELFF. The CDR3 DNA reads as TGTGCCAGCAGTGCTGGGACTCGTAGGGAGCTGTTTTTT.